These 10 T cell receptor beta chains came from one sample sequenced in a study of blood T cells in healthy people across ages. A second PCR, run for roughly 7 to 11 cycles, used a sample-barcoded 5' primer plus a J-beta primer mix. TCRdb reprocessed the 5' RACE reads via MiXCR and lists one record per CDR3 protein. The sample holds about 1.8 million distinct CDR3 sequences, less than 50% seen once. Sample: blood. These receptors came from a woman aged 35 to 49 in good health.

The chain joins TRBV7-8 to TRBJ2-1; TRBD2 agrees at 12 bases. The V gene end was trimmed by 1 base and the J gene end by 7 bases; junction bases not matched to a gene: 5. This CDR3 is built from 16 residues. The V gene's germline CDR1 is SGHVS and CDR2 FQNEAQ. The CDR3 DNA is TGTGCCAGCAGCTTAGTGCTAGCGGGGGGGGATAATGAGCAGTTCTTC. Amino acids: CASSLVLAGGDNEQFF.

V and J are TRBV6-5 and TRBJ2-1; the D is unclear. The V and J ends lost 2 bases and 10 bases respectively, with 6 bases between them. Germline values: CDR1 MNHEY, CDR2 SVGAGI. The CDR3 length is 11 residues. CDR3 amino acids: CASSYVSEQFF. CDR3 sequence (DNA): TGTGCCAGCAGTTACGTTAGCGAGCAGTTCTTC.

This sequence joins TRBV20-1 and TRBJ2-1; either TRBD1 or TRBD2 may supply D (6 bases each). The DNA matches TRBJ2-7 better at its end, which makes the J call doubtful. CDR3 size: 15 residues. CDR1 DFQATT and CDR2 SNEGSKA come from the germline V gene (reference sequence). CDR3 nucleotide sequence: TGCAGTGCTTGGGGGGCGGAGAGCTCCTACAATGAGCAGTACTTC. Amino acids: CSAWGAESSYNEQYF.

This clonotype was counted once. CDR3 region: CASSYSGTDLYGYTF. The CDR3 DNA reads TGTGCCAGCAGTTACTCGGGGACAGATCTCTATGGCTACACCTTC. The chain carries TRBV6-5 and TRBJ1-2; TRBD1 agrees at 7 bases. CDR1 is MNHEY, CDR2 SVGAGI, per germline. Losses at the gene ends were 0 bases for V and 4 bases for J; bases not matched to a gene: 5. This CDR3 spans 15 amino acids.

This chain links TRBV24-1 with TRBJ2-5; maybe TRBD1 (6 bases). Germline-derived CDR1 and CDR2 are KGHDR and SFDVKD. V was clipped by 5 bases and J by 5 bases, with 17 bases between them. This CDR3 is built from 15 residues. CDR3 amino acids: CATSAQGLYGETQYF. Written as DNA, the CDR3 is TGTGCCACCAGTGCCCAGGGGTTATATGGTGAGACCCAGTACTTC.

This chain uses TRBV5-5 with TRBJ2-4; possible D gene TRBD1, 6 bases. Germline loops: CDR1 SGHKS, CDR2 YYEKEE (reference sequence). With 4 bases removed from V and 8 bases from J, the gap between germline ends came to 19 bases. This CDR3 spans 15 amino acids. Here the CDR3 reads CASSRVQGPWDIQYF. In DNA, the CDR3 is TGTGCCAGCAGCAGAGTGCAGGGGCCGTGGGACATTCAGTACTTC.

About this clonotype itself: The junction and the germline gene differ at one end; a read error may be behind it. The rearrangement joins TRBV7-2 to TRBJ2-1; 9 bases align to TRBD2. Looked up from germline, CDR1 is SGHTA and CDR2 is FQGNSA. The CDR3 sequence is 16 residues long. The CDR3 DNA follows: TGTGCCAGCAGCCGTCGGACCGGGACTAGCCGTGGTGAGCAGTCCTTC. It yields the protein CASSRRTGTSRGEQSF.

V and J are TRBV6-1 and TRBJ2-3; 7 positions match TRBD1. The germline V gene has CDR1 MNHNS and CDR2 SASEGT. The J segment lost 4 bases and the V segment lost 7 bases, leaving 11 bases of the junction unmatched. The CDR3 covers 15 residues. The CDR3 region has the DNA TGTGCCAGCAAACGAGACAGGGACAATGCAGATACGCAGTATTTT. Translation gives CASKRDRDNADTQYF.

This clonotype was recorded at least ten times. The chain links TRBV20-1 to TRBJ2-7; 8 nucleotides align to TRBD2. The CDR3 sequence is 15 residues long. V shed 3 bases, J shed 0 bases, and the junction held 7 bases outside the gene matches. Germline CDR1 and CDR2: DFQATT and SNEGSKA (reference sequence). Written as DNA, the CDR3 is TGCAGTGCTAGGAGGTGGCGGGGGGACTCCTACGAGCAGTACTTC. Translation gives CSARRWRGDSYEQYF.

Many counts were recorded for this clonotype. This chain uses TRBV7-2 with TRBJ2-5; D ambiguous. This CDR3 is built from 13 residues. Germline CDR1 reads SGHTA; CDR2 reads FQGNSA. Trimming cost V 5 bases and J 8 bases, with 15 bases left between them. CDR3 protein: CASSRPGKRTQYF. The CDR3 bases are TGTGCCAGCAGCAGACCTGGGAAGAGAACCCAGTACTTC.